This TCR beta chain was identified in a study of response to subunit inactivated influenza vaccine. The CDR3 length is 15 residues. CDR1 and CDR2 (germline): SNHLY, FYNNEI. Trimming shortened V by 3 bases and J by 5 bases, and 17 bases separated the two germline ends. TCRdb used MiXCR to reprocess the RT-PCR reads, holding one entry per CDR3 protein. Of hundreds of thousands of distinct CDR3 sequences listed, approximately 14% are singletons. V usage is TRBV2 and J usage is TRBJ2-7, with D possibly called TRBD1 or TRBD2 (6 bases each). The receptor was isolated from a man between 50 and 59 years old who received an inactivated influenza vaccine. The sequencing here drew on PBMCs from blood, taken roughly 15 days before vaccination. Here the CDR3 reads CASSDRGLVNDEQYF. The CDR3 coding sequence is TGTGCCAGCAGTGATCGGGGGCTAGTTAACGACGAGCAGTACTTC.